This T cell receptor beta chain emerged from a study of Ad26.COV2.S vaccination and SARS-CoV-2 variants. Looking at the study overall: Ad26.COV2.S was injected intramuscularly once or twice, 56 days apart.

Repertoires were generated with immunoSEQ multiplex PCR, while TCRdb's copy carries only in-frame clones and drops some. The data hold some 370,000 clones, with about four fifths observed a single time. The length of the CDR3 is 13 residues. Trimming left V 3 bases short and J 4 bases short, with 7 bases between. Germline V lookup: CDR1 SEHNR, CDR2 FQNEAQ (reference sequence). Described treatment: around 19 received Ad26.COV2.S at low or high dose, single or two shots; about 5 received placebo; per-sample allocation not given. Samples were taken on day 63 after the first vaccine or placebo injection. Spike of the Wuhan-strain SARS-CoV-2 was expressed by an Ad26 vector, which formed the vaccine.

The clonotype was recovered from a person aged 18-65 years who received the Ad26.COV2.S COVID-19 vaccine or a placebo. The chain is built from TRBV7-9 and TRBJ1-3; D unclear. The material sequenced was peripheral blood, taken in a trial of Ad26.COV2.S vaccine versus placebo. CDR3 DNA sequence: TGTGCCAGCAGCTTGGGTGCCGGAAACACCATATATTTT. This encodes CASSLGAGNTIYF.